A selection of T cell receptor beta chains follows, all from one sample in a study of shared clonotypes between healthy human individuals. This table comes from immunoSEQ multiplex PCR, and its TCRdb copy is limited to in-frame clones, with some not included. This sample has about 2.3 million clones, with more than 80% found just once. Input material: naive CD4+ T cells from PBMCs. The receptor source for this set is a man aged 18 to 30 in good health. Some clones in this sample may be carry-over from other donors' samples. Both conserved end residues are part of each CDR3. The D gene is left open where the match is weak. Rows give clone size only sometimes, using once, few, many, or a class for an expanded clone.

d_call,j_call,clone_size,v_call,cdr3_length,cdr3_nt,cdr3_aa
NA,TRBJ2-1,NA,TRBV19,13,TGTGCCAGTAATTTCGGAGGGGGGAATGAGCAGTTCTTC,CASNFGGGNEQFF
NA,TRBJ1-2,NA,TRBV6-1,12,TGTGCCAGCAGTGAACGTAACTATGGCTACACCTTC,CASSERNYGYTF
TRBD1,TRBJ1-3,NA,TRBV5-1,16,TGCGCCAGCAGCTCGGGACAGGGGAGCTCTGGAAACACCATATATTTT,CASSSGQGSSGNTIYF
TRBD1,TRBJ1-3,NA,TRBV25-1,16,TGTGCCAGCAGTGAGGGCAGGGGGATATCTGGAAACACCATATATTTT,CASSEGRGISGNTIYF
TRBD2,TRBJ2-2,NA,TRBV4-1,17,TGCGCCAGCAGCTTGATTAGCGGGAGGGCCGGAACCGGGGAGCTGTTTTTT,CASSLISGRAGTGELFF
TRBD1,TRBJ2-7,NA,TRBV5-1,18,TGCGCCAGCAGCTCTTTCTCCCCCCTAAACTACGGGACAGAAACACAGTACTTC,CASSSFSPLNYGTETQYF
NA,TRBJ1-1,NA,TRBV19,15,TGTGCCAGTAGTGTTGGAGGGTTTTTGCAAAATGAAGCTTTCTTT,CASSVGGFLQNEAFF
NA,TRBJ2-3,once,TRBV29-1,17,TGCAGCGTCGACACCCCGTTTGCGCTAGCTGCTGGAGATACGCAGTATTTT,CSVDTPFALAAGDTQYF
NA,TRBJ1-5,NA,TRBV5-1,15,TGCGCCAGCAGCTTGACACCGATTAGCAATCAGCCCCAGCATTTT,CASSLTPISNQPQHF
NA,TRBJ1-2,NA,TRBV5-1,16,TGCGCCAGCAGCTTGGGGGGCGCCCAAGCTAACTATGGCTACACCTTC,CASSLGGAQANYGYTF
NA,TRBJ2-4,NA,TRBV12-5,14,TGTGCTAGTGTGGGGCATAAGACCAAAAACATTCAGTACTTC,CASVGHKTKNIQYF
NA,TRBJ1-2,once,TRBV9,18,TGTGCCAGCAGCGTAGGCCTCTCTCCAGGGTCGGTAGATTTTGGCTACACCTTC,CASSVGLSPGSVDFGYTF
TRBD2,TRBJ2-2,NA,TRBV5-1,16,TGCGCCAGCAGCCAACTAGCGGGAGCGAGCACCGGGGAGCTGTTTTTT,CASSQLAGASTGELFF
TRBD1,TRBJ2-7,NA,TRBV11-2,15,TGTGCCAGCAGCTCGCAGGCGCAGGGGGCAGCCGAGCAGTACTTC,CASSSQAQGAAEQYF
TRBD1,TRBJ1-5,NA,TRBV2,15,TGTGCCAGCGGGACAGGGGGCTCGCATCGGCAGCCCCAGCATTTT,CASGTGGSHRQPQHF
TRBD2,TRBJ2-1,few,TRBV5-1,16,TGCGCCAGCAGCTTGGCCGGGACTAGCGGGACCAATGAGCAGTTCTTC,CASSLAGTSGTNEQFF
NA,TRBJ2-7,NA,TRBV11-3,12,TGTGCCAGCAGCTCATTAGGGGGTGAGCAGTACTTC,CASSSLGGEQYF
NA,TRBJ2-7,NA,TRBV14,15,TGTGCCAGCAGCCTGGTAGTAGCGCGCCCCTACGAGCAGTACTTC,CASSLVVARPYEQYF
TRBD1,TRBJ2-7,NA,TRBV7-2,13,TGTGCCAGCAGCCGAGGACAGGCCAACGAGCAGTACTTC,CASSRGQANEQYF
TRBD2,TRBJ2-3,NA,TRBV9,18,TGTGCCAGCAGCGCGTACCCGGGACTAGCGGGAGGCACAGATACGCAGTATTTT,CASSAYPGLAGGTDTQYF
NA,TRBJ1-1,NA,TRBV19,15,TGTGCCAGTAGTATGGTAGGCCTAATGAACACTGAAGCTTTCTTT,CASSMVGLMNTEAFF
NA,TRBJ1-1,NA,TRBV5-1,14,TGCGCCAGCAGCTTGGGACTGATGAACACTGAAGCTTTCTTT,CASSLGLMNTEAFF
TRBD1,TRBJ2-7,NA,TRBV4-1,15,TGCGCCAGCCGCCTAGGGGGACAGGGTTCGGGCGAGCAGTACTTC,CASRLGGQGSGEQYF
NA,TRBJ2-5,NA,TRBV9,12,TGTGCCAGCAGCGTAGTAGGGGAGACCCAGTACTTC,CASSVVGETQYF
TRBD2,TRBJ2-1,once,TRBV5-1,22,TGCGCCAGCAGCTCCCCCCGGACAGGGCAGGGACTAGCGGGAGGAGGGTACAATGAGCAGTTCTTC,CASSSPRTGQGLAGGGYNEQFF
NA,TRBJ1-3,NA,TRBV10-1,10,TGCGCCAGCAAGGGAAACACCATATATTTT,CASKGNTIYF
NA,TRBJ2-2,once,TRBV6-5,14,TGTGCCAGCAGCCGGGGGTCTTTTCCCGGGGAGCTGTTTTTT,CASSRGSFPGELFF
TRBD2,TRBJ2-1,few,TRBV5-1,16,TGCGCCAGCAGCTTGGGGGGACTAGCGGTCTACAATGAGCAGTTCTTC,CASSLGGLAVYNEQFF
TRBD2,TRBJ2-7,NA,TRBV6-1,16,TGTGCCAGCAGTGAAAGCGGGAGGGCCAGAAATACCGAGCAGTACTTC,CASSESGRARNTEQYF
TRBD2,TRBJ2-7,NA,TRBV5-4,16,TGTGCCAGCAGCCGATCTAGCGGGAGGGCCCCACGCGAGCAGTACTTC,CASSRSSGRAPREQYF
TRBD1,TRBJ2-4,NA,TRBV15,16,TGTGCCACCAGCGGCCTACAGGGGGTGGCCAAAAACATTCAGTACTTC,CATSGLQGVAKNIQYF
NA,TRBJ2-3,NA,TRBV4-1,18,TGCGCCAGCAGCCAAGATCGTATCGCCCCCACGCCAACAGATACGCAGTATTTT,CASSQDRIAPTPTDTQYF
NA,TRBJ2-1,NA,TRBV10-3,15,TGTGCCATCAGTGAGGGCAGGCAGATCTACAATGAGCAGTTCTTC,CAISEGRQIYNEQFF
NA,TRBJ1-2,NA,TRBV27,13,TGTGCCAGCCGATTCGGCACTTCCTATGGCTACACCTTC,CASRFGTSYGYTF
NA,TRBJ2-7,NA,TRBV28,15,TGTGCCAGCAGTTTATTCGGGGTTCCCTCCTACGAGCAGTACTTC,CASSLFGVPSYEQYF
NA,TRBJ2-7,NA,TRBV9,14,TGTGCCAGCAGCGTAGTTCCCGGGTCCGGCGAGCAGTACTTC,CASSVVPGSGEQYF
TRBD1,TRBJ2-1,NA,TRBV28,14,TGTGCCAGCAGTAGGACAGGGAACTACAATGAGCAGTTCTTC,CASSRTGNYNEQFF
TRBD2,TRBJ2-1,NA,TRBV11-2,17,TGTGCCAGCAGCTTAGGGGGACTAGCGGGACTCTACAATGAGCAGTTCTTC,CASSLGGLAGLYNEQFF